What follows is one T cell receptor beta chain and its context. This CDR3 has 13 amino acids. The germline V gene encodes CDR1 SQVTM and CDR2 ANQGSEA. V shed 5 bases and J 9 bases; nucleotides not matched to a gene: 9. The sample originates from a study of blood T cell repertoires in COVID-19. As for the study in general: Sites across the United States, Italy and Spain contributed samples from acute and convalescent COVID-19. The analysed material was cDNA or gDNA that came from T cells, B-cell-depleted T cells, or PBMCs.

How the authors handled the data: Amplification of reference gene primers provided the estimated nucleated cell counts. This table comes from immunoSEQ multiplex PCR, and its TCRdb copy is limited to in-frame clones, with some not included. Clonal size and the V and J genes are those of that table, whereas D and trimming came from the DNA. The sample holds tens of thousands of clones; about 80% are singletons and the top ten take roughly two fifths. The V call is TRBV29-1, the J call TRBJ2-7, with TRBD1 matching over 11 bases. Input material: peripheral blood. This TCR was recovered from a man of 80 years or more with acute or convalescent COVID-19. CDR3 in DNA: TGCAGCGTTTATGGACAGGGGGCTTCGTCGCAGTACTTC. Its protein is CSVYGQGASSQYF.